A single sample is the source of the 12 T cell receptor beta chains below, sequenced in a study of shared clonotypes between healthy human individuals. Method: immunoSEQ multiplex PCR; TCRdb's copy keeps in-frame clones and lacks some. The sample carries millions of clones, roughly 93% recorded once. Sample: naive CD4+ T cells from PBMCs. The subset denotes: CD45RA+ positively selected. All receptors derive from a man aged 18 to 29 in good health. Some clones in this sample may be carry-over from other donors' samples.

The chain links TRBV23-1 to TRBJ2-7; either TRBD1 or TRBD2 may fit D (5 bases each). TRBV23-1 falls under the ORF class, with uncertain function. This CDR3 contains 13 residues. The germline V and J ends were trimmed by 0 bases and 11 bases, with 14 bases remaining between them. The DNA for the CDR3 is TGCGCCAGCAGTCAATCGTTGGCGGTGGGGGAGTACTTC. Amino acids: CASSQSLAVGEYF.

J is TRBJ1-5 and V is TRBV28; D is uncertain. V gave up 3 bases and J gave up 3 bases, with 6 bases separating them. This CDR3 is 13 amino acids long. Germline lookup yields CDR1 MDHEN and CDR2 SYDVKM. Written as DNA, the CDR3 is TGTGCCAGCAGTTTGAGGTACAATCAGCCCCAGCATTTT. Protein: CASSLRYNQPQHF. The full variable domain, with the rest looked up from reference TRBV28 and TRBJ1-5, is DVKVTQSSRYLVKRTGEKVFLECVQDMDHENMFWYRQDPGLGLRLIYFSYDVKMKEKGDIPEGYSVSREKKERFSLILESASTNQTSMYLCASSLRYNQPQHFGDGTRLSIL.

This clone showed up just a few times. The chain is built from TRBV28 and TRBJ1-6; D is unresolved. The germline V gene has CDR1 MDHEN and CDR2 SYDVKM. This CDR3 contains 14 residues. Between the trimmed V and J ends, which lost 5 bases and 5 bases, there was a span of 10 bases. In DNA form, the CDR3 reads TGTGCCAGCAGTCGGACGGTCAATAATTCACCCCTCCACTTT. Protein product: CASSRTVNNSPLHF.

The chain is built from TRBV7-6 and TRBJ2-3; D unresolved. The ends were cut back, 10 bases at V and 0 bases at J, with 14 bases in the middle. CDR1 is SGHVS and CDR2 is FNYEAQ in the germline V gene. The CDR3 consists of 14 residues. CDR3 DNA sequence: TGTGCCACGAGCCTAGACCCCAGCACAGATACGCAGTATTTT. Translation gives CATSLDPSTDTQYF.

The CDR3 bases are TGTGCCATCAGTGATATCCGGGACGGAGGCGGCTACACCTTC. Its protein is CAISDIRDGGGYTF. The V call is TRBV10-3, the J call TRBJ1-2; D might be TRBD1 (5 bases). In germline, CDR1 is ENHRY, CDR2 SYGVKD. Between the trimmed V and J ends, which lost 3 bases and 8 bases, there was a span of 16 bases. The CDR3 covers 14 residues.

The chain is built from TRBV10-3 and TRBJ1-3; TRBD1 matches at 8 bases. After removal of 6 bases from V and 4 bases from J, the junction contained 17 bases not matched to a gene. The length of the CDR3 is 18 residues. The germline V gene has CDR1 ENHRY and CDR2 SYGVKD. The CDR3 DNA reads TGTGCCATCAGCCCGTTGCGGACAGGGCTAAAAGAGGGAAACACCATATATTTT. Its translation: CAISPLRTGLKEGNTIYF.

The chain employs TRBV2 and TRBJ2-1; no definite D call. Germline V gives CDR1 SNHLY, CDR2 FYNNEI. Trimming pared 8 bases from V and 5 bases from J, leaving 10 bases between. The CDR3 spans 12 residues. The CDR3 DNA sequence: TGTGCCAGCCAGCAGGTGGACAATGAGCAGTTCTTC. This translates into CASQQVDNEQFF.

V usage is TRBV5-4 and J usage is TRBJ2-1; 9 nucleotides agree with TRBD1. V was clipped by 2 bases and J by 7 bases; unmatched bases: 7. CDR3 length equals 15 residues. Germline CDR1 is SGHNT and CDR2 is YYREEE (reference sequence). The CDR3 reads CASSLWDRVANEQFF. CDR3 nucleotides: TGTGCCAGCAGCTTATGGGACAGGGTTGCAAATGAGCAGTTCTTC.

This sequence joins TRBV4-3 and TRBJ2-3; D not certain. V lost 1 base, J lost 4 bases, and 21 bases lay in between. Germline values: CDR1 LGHNA, CDR2 YSLEER. CDR3 length: 18 residues. CDR3 DNA sequence: TGCGCCAGCAGCCAAGGATATATCTCGACCGCTAGGCCAGATACGCAGTATTTT. This gives the protein CASSQGYISTARPDTQYF.

The CDR3 spells CASSERQDYTGELFF. In nucleotides, the CDR3 is TGCGCCAGCAGCGAGAGACAGGACTACACCGGGGAGCTGTTTTTT. The chain carries TRBV5-1 and TRBJ2-2, with D perhaps matching TRBD1 (6 bases). V shed 4 bases and J shed 3 bases, with 13 bases lying between them. Germline V gene data show CDR1 as SGHRS and CDR2 as YFSETQ. The CDR3 totals 15 residues.

The chain links TRBV20-1 to TRBJ1-4, with D uncertain. The CDR3 is 9 amino acids. Germline-derived CDR1 and CDR2 are DFQATT and SNEGSKA (reference sequence). As DNA, the CDR3 is TGCAGGATAGAAGGGAAACTGTTTTTT. Translation gives CRIEGKLFF.

The V and J genes are TRBV30 and TRBJ2-1; 10 bases are a match to TRBD2. The CDR3 has 16 residues. Unmatched junction bases numbered 8, after V lost 6 bases and J lost 0 bases. CDR1 is GTSNPN, CDR2 SVGIG, per germline (reference sequence). CDR3: CACSSSGRASYNEQFF. The CDR3 nucleotides read TGTGCCTGCTCATCGAGCGGGAGGGCCTCCTACAATGAGCAGTTCTTC.